This T cell receptor beta chain was identified during a study of control samples from healthy donors and cancer patients. Germline CDR1 SQVTM, CDR2 ANQGSEA. This CDR3 has 15 residues. V lost 5 bases to trimming and J lost 6 bases, with 22 bases between them. The table came from immunoSEQ multiplex PCR; TCRdb's copy has only in-frame clones and leaves some out. The sample shows approximately 81,000 clones, roughly 94% of them seen only once. The rearrangement links TRBV29-1 to TRBJ1-2; D is perhaps TRBD1 (6 bases). This sequence originates from a woman under 30 in good health. Sequencing input: blood. The CDR3 sequence: CSVLIQGPSHDGYTF. The CDR3 coding sequence is TGCAGCGTTCTTATCCAGGGGCCATCCCATGATGGCTACACCTTC.